A selection of T cell receptor beta chains follows, all from one sample in a study of long-term antiretroviral therapy in people with HIV. The table came from immunoSEQ multiplex PCR; TCRdb's copy has only in-frame clones and leaves some out. The sample shows 15,000 or so clones, roughly 90% of them seen only once. Sequences were derived from unsorted PBMCs, sampled 0.7 years before starting antiretroviral therapy. Receptors originate from a man aged 45-65 years with HIV. Each CDR3 is given with its conserved first and last residue. Fields, in order: V gene, clone size, J gene, D gene, CDR3 length, CDR3 protein, CDR3 DNA. D genes are given only for firm matches. Rows may omit the clone size; those that give it use once, few, many or a size class.

V gene: TRBV25-1
clone size: .
J gene: TRBJ1-5
D gene: .
CDR3 length: 15
CDR3 protein: CASSDGVYSNQPQHF
CDR3 DNA: TGTGCCAGCAGTGACGGGGTATATAGCAATCAGCCCCAGCATTTT

V gene: TRBV5-4
clone size: .
J gene: TRBJ2-1
D gene: TRBD1
CDR3 length: 16
CDR3 protein: CASSLGGTGNHNEQFF
CDR3 DNA: TGTGCCAGCAGCCTAGGGGGGACAGGGAATCACAATGAGCAGTTCTTC

V gene: TRBV6-5
clone size: .
J gene: TRBJ2-5
D gene: TRBD1
CDR3 length: 15
CDR3 protein: CASSTTGTGVRTQYF
CDR3 DNA: TGTGCCAGCAGTACTACCGGGACAGGGGTCAGGACCCAGTACTTC

V gene: TRBV7-2
clone size: .
J gene: TRBJ2-2
D gene: .
CDR3 length: 11
CDR3 protein: CASSISGELFF
CDR3 DNA: TGTGCCAGCAGCATTAGCGGGGAGCTGTTTTTT

V gene: TRBV25-1
clone size: .
J gene: TRBJ2-5
D gene: .
CDR3 length: 12
CDR3 protein: CASSDEGWTQYF
CDR3 DNA: TGTGCCAGCAGTGATGAAGGGTGGACCCAGTACTTC

V gene: TRBV5-1
clone size: .
J gene: TRBJ2-7
D gene: TRBD2
CDR3 length: 16
CDR3 protein: CASSLMRGSAADEQYF
CDR3 DNA: TGCGCCAGCAGCTTGATGCGGGGGTCCGCGGCTGACGAGCAGTACTTC

V gene: TRBV19
clone size: .
J gene: TRBJ2-7
D gene: .
CDR3 length: 16
CDR3 protein: CASRDGAGHPAGEQYF
CDR3 DNA: TGTGCCAGTAGGGATGGAGCTGGCCACCCGGCCGGGGAGCAGTACTTC

V gene: TRBV5-5
clone size: .
J gene: TRBJ2-3
D gene: TRBD2
CDR3 length: 16
CDR3 protein: CASSLIDGGAVDTQYF
CDR3 DNA: TGTGCCAGCAGCTTGATAGACGGGGGGGCCGTGGATACGCAGTATTTT

V gene: TRBV7-6
clone size: .
J gene: TRBJ2-3
D gene: .
CDR3 length: 18
CDR3 protein: CASSLSSQTAISTDTQYF
CDR3 DNA: TGTGCCAGCAGCTTGAGTTCGCAGACAGCAATTAGCACAGATACGCAGTATTTT

V gene: TRBV9
clone size: .
J gene: TRBJ1-2
D gene: TRBD1
CDR3 length: 14
CDR3 protein: CASSATGQGYGYTF
CDR3 DNA: TGTGCCAGCAGCGCTACGGGACAGGGCTATGGCTACACCTTC

V gene: TRBV6-5
clone size: .
J gene: TRBJ1-4
D gene: .
CDR3 length: 15
CDR3 protein: CASSYSRGVREKLFF
CDR3 DNA: TGTGCCAGCAGTTACTCGAGGGGGGTACGCGAAAAACTGTTTTTT

V gene: TRBV15
clone size: .
J gene: TRBJ1-1
D gene: .
CDR3 length: 14
CDR3 protein: CATSKGPPGSEAFF
CDR3 DNA: TGTGCCACCAGCAAGGGCCCCCCAGGGTCTGAAGCTTTCTTT

V gene: TRBV6-6
clone size: .
J gene: TRBJ1-2
D gene: TRBD1
CDR3 length: 13
CDR3 protein: CASSYSGQGGYTF
CDR3 DNA: TGTGCCAGCAGTTACTCCGGACAGGGAGGCTACACCTTC

V gene: TRBV19
clone size: .
J gene: TRBJ2-2
D gene: .
CDR3 length: 14
CDR3 protein: CASSRDGNTGELFF
CDR3 DNA: TGTGCCAGCTCCCGGGACGGTAACACCGGGGAGCTGTTTTTT

V gene: TRBV18
clone size: .
J gene: TRBJ2-7
D gene: TRBD2
CDR3 length: 15
CDR3 protein: CASSRTSGIGNEQYF
CDR3 DNA: TGTGCCAGCTCACGGACTAGCGGGATTGGTAACGAGCAGTACTTC

V gene: TRBV7-9
clone size: .
J gene: TRBJ2-7
D gene: .
CDR3 length: 17
CDR3 protein: CASSLAPPSGGLYEQYF
CDR3 DNA: TGTGCCAGCAGCTTAGCCCCTCCCTCAGGTGGCCTGTACGAGCAGTACTTC

V gene: TRBV18
clone size: .
J gene: TRBJ2-7
D gene: .
CDR3 length: 17
CDR3 protein: CASSPRGRRPSSYEQYF
CDR3 DNA: TGTGCCAGCTCACCCCGAGGTCGGCGCCCTAGCTCCTACGAGCAGTACTTC

V gene: TRBV4-1
clone size: .
J gene: TRBJ2-3
D gene: .
CDR3 length: 18
CDR3 protein: CASSQDPRTLLGADTQYF
CDR3 DNA: TGCGCCAGCAGCCAAGATCCCCGGACCCTTCTTGGGGCGGATACGCAGTATTTT

V gene: TRBV7-9
clone size: .
J gene: TRBJ2-3
D gene: .
CDR3 length: 14
CDR3 protein: CASSPTPVRDTQYF
CDR3 DNA: TGTGCCAGCAGCCCCACCCCTGTCAGGGATACGCAGTATTTT

V gene: TRBV5-1
clone size: .
J gene: TRBJ2-7
D gene: TRBD2
CDR3 length: 14
CDR3 protein: CASKVLASGYEQYF
CDR3 DNA: TGCGCCAGCAAAGTTTTGGCTAGCGGCTACGAGCAGTACTTC

V gene: TRBV10-3
clone size: .
J gene: TRBJ2-3
D gene: TRBD2
CDR3 length: 14
CDR3 protein: CAISLAGTGDTQYF
CDR3 DNA: TGTGCCATCAGCCTAGCGGGGACCGGGGATACGCAGTATTTT

V gene: TRBV7-9
clone size: .
J gene: TRBJ1-2
D gene: .
CDR3 length: 11
CDR3 protein: CASTPGYGYTF
CDR3 DNA: TGTGCCAGCACCCCTGGCTATGGCTACACCTTC

V gene: TRBV6-6
clone size: .
J gene: TRBJ2-7
D gene: TRBD2
CDR3 length: 14
CDR3 protein: CASSFSGPLYEQYF
CDR3 DNA: TGTGCCAGCAGTTTTAGCGGGCCCCTTTACGAGCAGTACTTC

V gene: TRBV19
clone size: .
J gene: TRBJ1-1
D gene: TRBD1
CDR3 length: 13
CDR3 protein: CASSRTGHTEAFF
CDR3 DNA: TGTGCCAGTAGCCGGACAGGGCACACTGAAGCTTTCTTT

V gene: TRBV7-2
clone size: .
J gene: TRBJ2-3
D gene: .
CDR3 length: 17
CDR3 protein: CASSLAAGTQPGDTQYF
CDR3 DNA: TGTGCCAGCAGCTTAGCAGCCGGGACTCAGCCGGGGGATACGCAGTATTTT

V gene: TRBV5-1
clone size: .
J gene: TRBJ2-5
D gene: TRBD1
CDR3 length: 15
CDR3 protein: CASSFGTATTETQYF
CDR3 DNA: TGCGCCAGCAGCTTCGGGACAGCAACAACGGAGACCCAGTACTTC

V gene: TRBV5-1
clone size: .
J gene: TRBJ1-1
D gene: .
CDR3 length: 16
CDR3 protein: CASSLALGIMNTEAFF
CDR3 DNA: TGCGCCAGCAGCTTGGCCCTTGGGATCATGAACACTGAAGCTTTCTTT

V gene: TRBV30
clone size: .
J gene: TRBJ2-3
D gene: .
CDR3 length: 13
CDR3 protein: CAWSGTVRDTQYF
CDR3 DNA: TGTGCCTGGAGTGGGACCGTTAGGGATACGCAGTATTTT

V gene: TRBV6-5
clone size: .
J gene: TRBJ1-3
D gene: .
CDR3 length: 15
CDR3 protein: CASSYWGEAGNTIYF
CDR3 DNA: TGTGCCAGCAGTTACTGGGGCGAAGCTGGAAACACCATATATTTT

V gene: TRBV7-8
clone size: .
J gene: TRBJ1-1
D gene: .
CDR3 length: 17
CDR3 protein: CASSHSIRTGKNTEAFF
CDR3 DNA: TGTGCCAGCAGCCACTCGATAAGGACGGGCAAGAACACTGAAGCTTTCTTT

V gene: TRBV5-4
clone size: .
J gene: TRBJ1-1
D gene: .
CDR3 length: 14
CDR3 protein: CASSRLAVNTEAFF
CDR3 DNA: TGTGCCAGCAGCCGCCTGGCAGTGAACACTGAAGCTTTCTTT

V gene: TRBV29-1
clone size: .
J gene: TRBJ2-5
D gene: .
CDR3 length: 12
CDR3 protein: CSVEPGGETQYF
CDR3 DNA: TGCAGCGTTGAACCAGGCGGAGAGACCCAGTACTTC

V gene: TRBV2
clone size: .
J gene: TRBJ2-7
D gene: .
CDR3 length: 14
CDR3 protein: CASSDQGLTYEQYF
CDR3 DNA: TGTGCCAGCAGTGACCAGGGGCTTACCTACGAGCAGTACTTC

V gene: TRBV5-1
clone size: .
J gene: TRBJ2-1
D gene: .
CDR3 length: 17
CDR3 protein: CASSSGLDSREYNEQFF
CDR3 DNA: TGCGCCAGCAGCTCGGGCTTGGACAGCCGAGAATACAATGAGCAGTTCTTC

V gene: TRBV30
clone size: .
J gene: TRBJ2-3
D gene: .
CDR3 length: 13
CDR3 protein: CAWSRLGSDTQYF
CDR3 DNA: TGTGCCTGGAGTCGCCTGGGGTCCGATACGCAGTATTTT

V gene: TRBV6-6
clone size: .
J gene: TRBJ1-6
D gene: .
CDR3 length: 15
CDR3 protein: CASTQVATSNSPLHF
CDR3 DNA: TGTGCCAGCACCCAAGTTGCGACAAGTAATTCACCCCTCCACTTT

V gene: TRBV27
clone size: once
J gene: TRBJ2-2
D gene: TRBD1
CDR3 length: 13
CDR3 protein: CASHSQGAGELFF
CDR3 DNA: TGTGCCAGCCATTCACAGGGGGCCGGGGAGCTGTTTTTT

V gene: TRBV5-1
clone size: .
J gene: TRBJ2-7
D gene: .
CDR3 length: 14
CDR3 protein: CASREGQQFYEQYF
CDR3 DNA: TGCGCCAGCAGGGAGGGACAGCAGTTCTACGAGCAGTACTTC

V gene: TRBV27
clone size: once
J gene: TRBJ2-7
D gene: .
CDR3 length: 15
CDR3 protein: CASTPTAASSYEQYF
CDR3 DNA: TGTGCCAGCACCCCGACAGCGGCGAGCTCCTACGAGCAGTACTTC

V gene: TRBV14
clone size: .
J gene: TRBJ2-1
D gene: .
CDR3 length: 19
CDR3 protein: CASSQDDRVGPSSYNEQFF
CDR3 DNA: TGTGCCAGCAGCCAAGATGATCGGGTGGGGCCAAGCTCCTACAATGAGCAGTTCTTC

V gene: TRBV5-4
clone size: .
J gene: TRBJ2-3
D gene: .
CDR3 length: 15
CDR3 protein: CASSSDFGGTDTQYF
CDR3 DNA: TGTGCCAGCAGCTCAGACTTCGGGGGCACAGATACGCAGTATTTT

V gene: TRBV15
clone size: once
J gene: TRBJ2-7
D gene: .
CDR3 length: 12
CDR3 protein: CATSRDGGEQYF
CDR3 DNA: TGTGCCACCAGCAGAGATGGAGGTGAGCAGTACTTC

V gene: TRBV19
clone size: .
J gene: TRBJ1-5
D gene: TRBD1
CDR3 length: 15
CDR3 protein: CASSARDRDNQPQHF
CDR3 DNA: TGTGCCAGTAGTGCCAGGGACAGAGATAATCAGCCCCAGCATTTT

V gene: TRBV6-5
clone size: .
J gene: TRBJ2-7
D gene: .
CDR3 length: 13
CDR3 protein: CASKSPSSYEQYF
CDR3 DNA: TGTGCCAGCAAGAGTCCCAGCTCCTACGAGCAGTACTTC

V gene: TRBV2
clone size: .
J gene: TRBJ2-5
D gene: TRBD1
CDR3 length: 12
CDR3 protein: CASRDRGETQYF
CDR3 DNA: TGTGCCAGCAGGGACAGGGGAGAGACCCAGTACTTC

V gene: TRBV7-9
clone size: .
J gene: TRBJ2-5
D gene: TRBD1
CDR3 length: 14
CDR3 protein: CASSPWTGRETQYF
CDR3 DNA: TGTGCCAGCAGCCCTTGGACAGGGAGAGAGACCCAGTACTTC

V gene: TRBV18
clone size: .
J gene: TRBJ2-7
D gene: .
CDR3 length: 16
CDR3 protein: CASSPLVPGQIYEQYF
CDR3 DNA: TGTGCCAGCTCACCACTCGTGCCAGGACAGATTTACGAGCAGTACTTC

V gene: TRBV5-1
clone size: .
J gene: TRBJ2-3
D gene: TRBD2
CDR3 length: 16
CDR3 protein: CASSPLTSARTDTQYF
CDR3 DNA: TGCGCCAGCAGCCCTTTGACTAGCGCCCGCACAGATACGCAGTATTTT

V gene: TRBV19
clone size: once
J gene: TRBJ2-6
D gene: TRBD1
CDR3 length: 15
CDR3 protein: CASSRTGVGANVLTF
CDR3 DNA: TGTGCCAGTAGTCGTACAGGGGTTGGGGCCAACGTCCTGACTTTC

V gene: TRBV9
clone size: .
J gene: TRBJ2-3
D gene: TRBD2
CDR3 length: 16
CDR3 protein: CASSFLAGGNTDTQYF
CDR3 DNA: TGTGCCAGCAGCTTTTTAGCGGGGGGTAACACAGATACGCAGTATTTT

V gene: TRBV4-1
clone size: few
J gene: TRBJ2-2
D gene: .
CDR3 length: 13
CDR3 protein: CASSQNPVGELFF
CDR3 DNA: TGCGCCAGCAGCCAAAACCCTGTCGGGGAGCTGTTTTTT

V gene: TRBV7-2
clone size: .
J gene: TRBJ2-2
D gene: TRBD1
CDR3 length: 15
CDR3 protein: CASRPGTASTGELFF
CDR3 DNA: TGTGCCAGCAGGCCTGGGACAGCGAGCACCGGGGAGCTGTTTTTT

V gene: TRBV5-1
clone size: .
J gene: TRBJ2-6
D gene: .
CDR3 length: 16
CDR3 protein: CASSLGLSSGANVLTF
CDR3 DNA: TGCGCCAGCAGCTTGGGACTGAGCTCTGGGGCCAACGTCCTGACTTTC

V gene: TRBV6-1
clone size: .
J gene: TRBJ1-2
D gene: TRBD1
CDR3 length: 13
CDR3 protein: CASTLGQNYGYTF
CDR3 DNA: TGTGCCAGCACCCTGGGACAGAACTATGGCTACACCTTC

V gene: TRBV5-4
clone size: .
J gene: TRBJ2-2
D gene: .
CDR3 length: 15
CDR3 protein: CASSLAGANTGELFF
CDR3 DNA: TGTGCCAGCAGCTTGGCGGGGGCGAACACCGGGGAGCTGTTTTTT